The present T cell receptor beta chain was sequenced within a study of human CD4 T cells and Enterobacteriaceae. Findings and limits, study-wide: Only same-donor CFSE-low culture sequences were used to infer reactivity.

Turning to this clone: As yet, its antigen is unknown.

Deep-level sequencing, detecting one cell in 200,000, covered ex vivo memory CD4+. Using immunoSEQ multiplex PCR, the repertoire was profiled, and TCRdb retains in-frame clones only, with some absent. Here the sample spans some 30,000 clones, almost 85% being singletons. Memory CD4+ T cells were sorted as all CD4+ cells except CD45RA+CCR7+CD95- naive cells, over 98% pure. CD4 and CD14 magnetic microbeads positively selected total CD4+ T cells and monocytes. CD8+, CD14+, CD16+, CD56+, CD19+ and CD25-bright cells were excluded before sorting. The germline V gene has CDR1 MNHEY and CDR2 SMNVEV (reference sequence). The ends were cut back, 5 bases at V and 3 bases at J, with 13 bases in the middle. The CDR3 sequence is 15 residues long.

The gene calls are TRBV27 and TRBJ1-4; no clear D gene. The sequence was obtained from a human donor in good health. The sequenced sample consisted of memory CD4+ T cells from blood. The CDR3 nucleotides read TGTGCCAGCAGTGCCTCCGGGCAGGCTAATGAAAAACTGTTTTTT. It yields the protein CASSASGQANEKLFF.